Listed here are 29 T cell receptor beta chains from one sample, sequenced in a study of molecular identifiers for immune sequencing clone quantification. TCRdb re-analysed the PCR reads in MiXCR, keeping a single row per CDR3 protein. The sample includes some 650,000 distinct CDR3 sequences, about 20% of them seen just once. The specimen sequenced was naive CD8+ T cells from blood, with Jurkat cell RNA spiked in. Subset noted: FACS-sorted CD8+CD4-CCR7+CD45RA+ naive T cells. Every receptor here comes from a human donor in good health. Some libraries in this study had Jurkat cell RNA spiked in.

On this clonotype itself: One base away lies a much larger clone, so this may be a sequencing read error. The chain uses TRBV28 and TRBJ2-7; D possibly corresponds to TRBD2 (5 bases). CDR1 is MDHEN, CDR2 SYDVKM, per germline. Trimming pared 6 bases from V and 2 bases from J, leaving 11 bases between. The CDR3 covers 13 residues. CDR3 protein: CASRSNGTYEQYF. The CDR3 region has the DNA TGTGCCAGCAGGTCCAACGGGACCTACGAGCAGTACTTC. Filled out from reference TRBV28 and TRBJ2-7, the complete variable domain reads DVKVTQSSRYLVKRTGEKVFLECVQDMDHENMFWYRQDPGLGLRLIYFSYDVKMKEKGDIPEGYSVSREKKERFSLILESASTNQTSMYLCASRSNGTYEQYFGPGTRLTVT.

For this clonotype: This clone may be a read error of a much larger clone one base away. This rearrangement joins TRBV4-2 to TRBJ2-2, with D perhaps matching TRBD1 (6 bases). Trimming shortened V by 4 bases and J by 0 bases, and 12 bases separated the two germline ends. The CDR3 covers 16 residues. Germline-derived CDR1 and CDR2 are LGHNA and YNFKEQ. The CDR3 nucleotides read TGTGCCAGCAGCCCATCGGGACATACGAACACCGGGGAGCTGTTTTTT. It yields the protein CASSPSGHTNTGELFF.

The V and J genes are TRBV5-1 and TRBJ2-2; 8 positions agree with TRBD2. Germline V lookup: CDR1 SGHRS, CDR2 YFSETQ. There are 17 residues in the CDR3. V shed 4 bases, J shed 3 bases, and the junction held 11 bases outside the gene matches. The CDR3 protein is CASSPTPSGSYTGELFF. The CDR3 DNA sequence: TGCGCCAGCAGCCCCACCCCTAGCGGGTCATACACCGGGGAGCTGTTTTTT.

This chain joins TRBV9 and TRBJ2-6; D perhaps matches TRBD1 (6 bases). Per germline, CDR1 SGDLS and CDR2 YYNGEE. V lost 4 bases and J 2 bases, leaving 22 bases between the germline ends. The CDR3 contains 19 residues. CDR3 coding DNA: TGTGCCAGCAGCCCTTATACAGGGACGTTAAAGACTGGGGCCAACGTCCTGACTTTC. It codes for CASSPYTGTLKTGANVLTF.

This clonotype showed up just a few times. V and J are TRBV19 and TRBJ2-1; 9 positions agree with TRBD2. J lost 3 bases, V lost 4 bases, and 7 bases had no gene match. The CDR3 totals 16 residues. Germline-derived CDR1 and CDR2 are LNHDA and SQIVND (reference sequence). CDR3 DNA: TGTGCCAGTAGTAGTAGCGGGGGCCCCCGCTACAATGAGCAGTTCTTC. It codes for CASSSSGGPRYNEQFF.

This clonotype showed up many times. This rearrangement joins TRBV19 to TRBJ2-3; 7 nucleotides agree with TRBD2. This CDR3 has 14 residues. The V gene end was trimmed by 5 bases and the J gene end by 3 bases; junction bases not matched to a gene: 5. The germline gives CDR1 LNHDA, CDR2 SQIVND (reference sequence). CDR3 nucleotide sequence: TGTGCCAGTAGTCCACGCGGGGGAACAGATACGCAGTATTTT. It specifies CASSPRGGTDTQYF.

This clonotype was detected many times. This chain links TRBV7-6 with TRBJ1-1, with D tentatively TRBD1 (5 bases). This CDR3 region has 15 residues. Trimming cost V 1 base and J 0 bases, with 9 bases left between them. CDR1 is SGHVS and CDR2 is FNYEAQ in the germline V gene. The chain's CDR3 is CASSLVGEMNTEAFF. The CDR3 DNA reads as TGTGCCAGCAGCTTAGTGGGGGAAATGAACACTGAAGCTTTCTTT.

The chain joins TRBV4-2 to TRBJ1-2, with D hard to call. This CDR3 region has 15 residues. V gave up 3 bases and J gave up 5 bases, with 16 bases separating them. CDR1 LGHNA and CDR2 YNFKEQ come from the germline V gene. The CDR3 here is CASSQAIQLLYGYTF. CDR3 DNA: TGTGCCAGCAGCCAGGCGATTCAGTTACTTTATGGCTACACCTTC.

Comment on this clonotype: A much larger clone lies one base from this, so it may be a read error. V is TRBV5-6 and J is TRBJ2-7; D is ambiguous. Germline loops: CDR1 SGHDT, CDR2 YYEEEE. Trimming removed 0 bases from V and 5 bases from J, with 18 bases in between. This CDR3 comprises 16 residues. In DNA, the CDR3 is TGTGCCAGCAGCTTGGGTGACCGCTCCCTTTCGAACGAGCAGTACTTC. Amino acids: CASSLGDRSLSNEQYF.

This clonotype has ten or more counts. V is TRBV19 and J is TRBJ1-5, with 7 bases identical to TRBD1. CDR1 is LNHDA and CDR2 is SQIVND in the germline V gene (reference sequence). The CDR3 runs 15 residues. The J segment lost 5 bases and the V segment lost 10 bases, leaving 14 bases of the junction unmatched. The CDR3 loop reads CATGDREEGDQPQHF. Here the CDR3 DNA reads TGTGCCACCGGAGACAGGGAAGAGGGGGATCAGCCCCAGCATTTT. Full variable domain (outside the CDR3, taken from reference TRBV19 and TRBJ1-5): DGGITQSPKYLFRKEGQNVTLSCEQNLNHDAMYWYRQDPGQGLRLIYYSQIVNDFQKGDIAEGYSVSREKKESFPLTVTSAQKNPTAFYLCATGDREEGDQPQHFGDGTRLSIL.

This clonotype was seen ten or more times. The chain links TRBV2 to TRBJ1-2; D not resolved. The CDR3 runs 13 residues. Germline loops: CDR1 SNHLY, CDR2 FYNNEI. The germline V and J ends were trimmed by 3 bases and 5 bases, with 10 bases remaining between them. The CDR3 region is CASSDGPIYGYTF. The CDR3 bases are TGTGCCAGCAGTGACGGCCCGATATATGGCTACACCTTC.

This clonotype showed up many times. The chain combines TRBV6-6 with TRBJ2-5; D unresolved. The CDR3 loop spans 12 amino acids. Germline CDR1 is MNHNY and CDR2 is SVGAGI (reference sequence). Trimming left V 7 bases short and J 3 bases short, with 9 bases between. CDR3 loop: CASIGLEETQYF. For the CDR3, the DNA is TGTGCCAGCATAGGGCTGGAAGAGACCCAGTACTTC.

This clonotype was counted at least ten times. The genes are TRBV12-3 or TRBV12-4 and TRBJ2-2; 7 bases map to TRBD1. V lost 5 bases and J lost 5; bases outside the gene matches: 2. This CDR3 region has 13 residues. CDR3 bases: TGTGCCAGCAGTCCACAGGGGACCGGGGAGCTGTTTTTT. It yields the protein CASSPQGTGELFF.

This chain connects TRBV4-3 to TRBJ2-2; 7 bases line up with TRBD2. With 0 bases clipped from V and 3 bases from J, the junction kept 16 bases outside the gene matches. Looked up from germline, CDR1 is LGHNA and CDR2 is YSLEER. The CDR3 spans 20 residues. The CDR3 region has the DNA TGCGCCAGCAGCCAAGAACCCCTATTGAGGAGCGGGGTTGACACCGGGGAGCTGTTTTTT. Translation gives CASSQEPLLRSGVDTGELFF.

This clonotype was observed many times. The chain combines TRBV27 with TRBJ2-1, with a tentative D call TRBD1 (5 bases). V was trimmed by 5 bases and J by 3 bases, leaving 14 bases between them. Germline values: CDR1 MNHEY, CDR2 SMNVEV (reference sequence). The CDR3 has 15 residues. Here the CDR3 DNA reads TGTGCCAGCAGTCCGACAGACCCGAACTACAATGAGCAGTTCTTC. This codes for CASSPTDPNYNEQFF.

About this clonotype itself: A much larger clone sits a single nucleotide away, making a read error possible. The CDR3 sequence: CASSPSRLAGLHEQYF. The CDR3 nucleotides read TGTGCCAGCTCACCCTCCCGACTAGCGGGACTCCACGAGCAGTACTTC. J is TRBJ2-7 and V is TRBV18, with TRBD2 matching 11 bases. The CDR3 length is 16 residues. Germline V gene sequence: CDR1 KGHSH, CDR2 LQKENI. V dropped 3 bases and J dropped 5; count of bases not matched to a gene: 9. The variable domain in full, with the rest retrieved from reference TRBV18 and TRBJ2-7, is NAGVMQNPRHLVRRRGQEARLRCSPMKGHSHVYWYRQLPEEGLKFMVYLQKENIIDESGMPKERFSAEFPKEGPSILRIQQVVRGDSAAYFCASSPSRLAGLHEQYFGPGTRLTVT.

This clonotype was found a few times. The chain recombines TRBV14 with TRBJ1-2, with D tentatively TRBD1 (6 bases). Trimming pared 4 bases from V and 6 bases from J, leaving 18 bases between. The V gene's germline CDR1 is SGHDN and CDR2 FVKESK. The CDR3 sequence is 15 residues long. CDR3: CASSPVGQSFHGYTF. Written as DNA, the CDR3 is TGTGCCAGCAGCCCCGTCGGACAGTCGTTTCATGGCTACACCTTC. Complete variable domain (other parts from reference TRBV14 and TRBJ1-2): EAGVTQFPSHSVIEKGQTVTLRCDPISGHDNLYWYRRVMGKEIKFLLHFVKESKQDESGMPNNRFLAERTGGTYSTLKVQPAELEDSGVYFCASSPVGQSFHGYTFGSGTRLTVV.

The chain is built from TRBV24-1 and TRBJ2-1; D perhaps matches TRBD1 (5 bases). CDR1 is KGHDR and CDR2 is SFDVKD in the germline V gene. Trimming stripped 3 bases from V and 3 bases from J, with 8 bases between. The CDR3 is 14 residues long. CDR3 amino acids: CATSDGRGYNEQFF. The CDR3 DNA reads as TGTGCCACCAGTGATGGTAGGGGCTACAATGAGCAGTTCTTC.

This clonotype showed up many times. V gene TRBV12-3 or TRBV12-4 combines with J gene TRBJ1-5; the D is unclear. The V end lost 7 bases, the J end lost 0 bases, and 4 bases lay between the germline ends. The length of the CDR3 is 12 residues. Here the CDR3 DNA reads TGTGCCAGCAAAACTAGCAATCAGCCCCAGCATTTT. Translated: CASKTSNQPQHF.

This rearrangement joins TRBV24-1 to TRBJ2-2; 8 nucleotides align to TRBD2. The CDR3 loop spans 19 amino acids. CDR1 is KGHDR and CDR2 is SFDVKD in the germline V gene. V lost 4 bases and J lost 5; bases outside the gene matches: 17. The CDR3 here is CATSDKFSGDQLRTGELFF. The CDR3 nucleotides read TGTGCCACCAGTGACAAATTTAGCGGGGATCAATTGAGGACCGGGGAGCTGTTTTTT.

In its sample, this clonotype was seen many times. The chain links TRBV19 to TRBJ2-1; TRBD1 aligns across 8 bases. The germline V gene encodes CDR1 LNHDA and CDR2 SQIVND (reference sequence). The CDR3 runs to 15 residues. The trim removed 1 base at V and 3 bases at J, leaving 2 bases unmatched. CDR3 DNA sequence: TGTGCCAGTAGTATAGCCAGGGGGCTCTACAATGAGCAGTTCTTC. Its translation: CASSIARGLYNEQFF.

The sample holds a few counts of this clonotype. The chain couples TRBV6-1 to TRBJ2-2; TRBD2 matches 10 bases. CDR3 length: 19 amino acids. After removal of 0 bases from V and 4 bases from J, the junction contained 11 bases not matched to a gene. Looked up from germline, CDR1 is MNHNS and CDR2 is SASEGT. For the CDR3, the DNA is TGTGCCAGCAGTGAAGCGTTTAAGCGGGAGGGCCTGGGCACCGGGGAGCTGTTTTTT. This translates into CASSEAFKREGLGTGELFF.

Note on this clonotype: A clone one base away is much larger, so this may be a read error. DNA for the CDR3: TGTGCCGGTATGGGGCCCACAGATACGCAGTATTTT. It specifies CAGMGPTDTQYF. The chain links TRBV19 to TRBJ2-3; a possible D gene is TRBD1 (5 bases). The CDR3 consists of 12 residues. CDR1 is LNHDA and CDR2 is SQIVND in the germline V gene (reference sequence). V was cut by 11 bases and J by 2 bases, with 11 bases left in between.

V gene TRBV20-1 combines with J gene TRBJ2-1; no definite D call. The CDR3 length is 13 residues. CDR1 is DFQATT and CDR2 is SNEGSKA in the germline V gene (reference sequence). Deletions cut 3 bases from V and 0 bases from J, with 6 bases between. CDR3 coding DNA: TGCAGTGCTAGTCGTCCCTCCTACAATGAGCAGTTCTTC. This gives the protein CSASRPSYNEQFF.

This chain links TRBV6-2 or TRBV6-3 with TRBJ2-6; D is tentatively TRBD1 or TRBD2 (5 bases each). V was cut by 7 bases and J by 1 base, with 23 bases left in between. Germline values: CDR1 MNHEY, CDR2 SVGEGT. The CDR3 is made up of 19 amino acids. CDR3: CASIGSVRGVVSGANVLTF. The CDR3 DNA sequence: TGTGCCAGCATTGGCTCCGTTCGAGGGGTAGTTTCTGGGGCCAACGTCCTGACTTTC.

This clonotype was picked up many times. CDR3 residues: CASSYPPGSALTGELFF. The DNA for the CDR3 is TGCGCCAGCAGCTATCCCCCAGGGTCGGCCCTCACCGGGGAGCTGTTTTTT. The chain couples TRBV5-1 to TRBJ2-2; perhaps TRBD1 as D (5 bases). Per the germline V gene, CDR1 is SGHRS and CDR2 is YFSETQ. V gave up 3 bases and J gave up 4 bases, with 19 bases separating them. This CDR3 is built from 17 residues. Looking up the rest from reference TRBV5-1 and TRBJ2-2 gives the full variable domain: KAGVTQTPRYLIKTRGQQVTLSCSPISGHRSVSWYQQTPGQGLQFLFEYFSETQRNKGNFPGRFSGRQFSNSRSEMNVSTLELGDSALYLCASSYPPGSALTGELFFGEGSRLTVL.

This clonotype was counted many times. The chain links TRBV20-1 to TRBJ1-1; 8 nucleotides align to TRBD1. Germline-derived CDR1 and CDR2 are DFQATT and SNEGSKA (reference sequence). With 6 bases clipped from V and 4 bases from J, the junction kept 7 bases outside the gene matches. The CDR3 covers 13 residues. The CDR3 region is CSATTTGATEAFF. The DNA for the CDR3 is TGCAGTGCGACCACGACAGGGGCCACTGAAGCTTTCTTT.

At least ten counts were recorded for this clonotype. The DNA for the CDR3 is TGTGCCAGCTTCCCGAGCGGCGCAACTAATGAAAAACTGTTTTTT. Amino acids: CASFPSGATNEKLFF. This chain joins TRBV6-2 or TRBV6-3 and TRBJ1-4, with unresolved D. This CDR3 region has 15 residues. The germline gives CDR1 MNHEY, CDR2 SVGEGT. Trimming took off 8 bases at V and 0 bases at J, with 13 bases between the two ends.

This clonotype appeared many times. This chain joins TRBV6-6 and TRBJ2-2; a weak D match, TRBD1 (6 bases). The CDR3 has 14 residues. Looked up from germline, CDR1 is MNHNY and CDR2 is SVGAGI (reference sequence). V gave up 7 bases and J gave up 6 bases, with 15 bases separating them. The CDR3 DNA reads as TGTGCCAGCACGCTAAGGGGGATGGCCGGGGAGCTGTTTTTT. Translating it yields CASTLRGMAGELFF.